This T cell receptor (beta chain) originates from a study of regulatory T cells in long-lasting Graves disease. With iRepertoire HTBI primers and Arm-PCR of CDR3 regions, TCR beta libraries were built. TCRdb redid the calling of the multiplex PCR reads with MiXCR, one entry per CDR3 protein. The sample consists of a few hundred thousand distinct CDR3 sequences, 20% of them appearing once. Time point denoted: newly diagnosed GD, antithyroid drugs for less than 3 months. The TCR library was prepared using RNA isolated from PBMCs. This clonotype showed up just a few times. The receptor was derived from a female donor with Graves disease. The specimen comprised peripheral blood mononuclear cells (PBMCs), sampled at new diagnosis, from a patient treated with antithyroid drugs.

In nucleotides, the CDR3 is TGTGCCAGCAGCCCGGGCGGGGGGTACTACGAGCAGTACTTC. Translation: CASSPGGGYYEQYF. V usage is TRBV5-4 and J usage is TRBJ2-7; 8 nucleotides line up with TRBD2. Per germline, CDR1 SGHNT and CDR2 YYREEE (reference sequence). Losses at the gene ends were 4 bases for V and 3 bases for J; bases not matched to a gene: 6. The CDR3 loop spans 14 amino acids.